The 9 T cell receptor beta chains listed next were all sequenced from one sample in a study of Graves' ophthalmopathy and Graves' hyperthyroidism. Researchers took RNA transcripts and amplified TCR beta CDR3 regions from them. After a first-round RT-PCR with HTBI primers, a second-round multiplex PCR was run. TCRdb processed the multiplex PCR reads anew with MiXCR; each CDR3 protein has one entry. The table includes 300,000 to 400,000 distinct CDR3 sequences, 15% to 20% detected once. Sequenced sample: peripheral blood. The receptor set was obtained from an adult man with Graves' ophthalmopathy.

This clonotype has ten or more counts. V gene TRBV12-3 or TRBV12-4 combines with J gene TRBJ2-5; 10 positions match TRBD2. Trimming at V came to 2 bases and at J to 3 bases, leaving 3 bases not matched to a gene. The CDR3 is made up of 15 amino acids. The chain's CDR3 is CASSLRLAGEETQYF. The CDR3 coding sequence is TGTGCCAGCAGTTTACGTCTAGCGGGGGAAGAGACCCAGTACTTC.

Ten or more counts support this clonotype. This sequence joins TRBV30 and TRBJ1-1; 7 positions match TRBD1. Unmatched junction bases numbered 8, after V lost 3 bases and J lost 4 bases. CDR3 size: 14 residues. The germline V gene encodes CDR1 GTSNPN and CDR2 SVGIG (reference sequence). The CDR3 region is CAWSLTGRGTEAFF. Here the CDR3 DNA reads TGTGCCTGGAGCTTGACAGGGCGGGGCACTGAAGCTTTCTTT.

This clonotype was detected a few times. The chain joins TRBV15 to TRBJ2-7, with 10 bases fitting TRBD2. Trimming removed 5 bases from V and 4 bases from J; junction bases left unmatched: 5. CDR3 length: 14 amino acids. The germline V gene encodes CDR1 LNHNV and CDR2 YYDKDF (reference sequence). The CDR3 is CATSLAGDLYEQYF. As DNA, the CDR3 is TGTGCCACCAGCCTAGCGGGAGACTTATACGAGCAGTACTTC.

The sample holds many counts of this clonotype. The chain joins TRBV6-2 or TRBV6-3 to TRBJ2-7, with D perhaps being TRBD1 or TRBD2 (5 bases each). The V end lost 5 bases, the J end lost 1 base, and 9 bases lay between the germline ends. The CDR3 is 13 residues long. CDR1 MNHEY and CDR2 SVGEGT come from the germline V gene. CDR3 DNA: TGTGCCAGCAGTGGGACGGTTTCCTACGAGCAGTACTTC. Translation: CASSGTVSYEQYF.

This clonotype was observed at least ten times. The chain combines TRBV27 with TRBJ2-2, with 7 positions matching TRBD1. Trimming at V came to 5 bases and at J to 3 bases, leaving 6 bases not matched to a gene. The CDR3 is made up of 15 amino acids. Per germline, CDR1 MNHEY and CDR2 SMNVEV (reference sequence). The CDR3 DNA follows: TGTGCCAGCAGTCCGGGACAGTGGGACACCGGGGAGCTGTTTTTT. Translating it yields CASSPGQWDTGELFF.

There are many counts of this clonotype. The V call is TRBV6-5, the J call TRBJ2-7, with 11 bases matching TRBD2. Germline CDR1 reads MNHEY; CDR2 reads SVGAGI. The length of the CDR3 is 14 residues. V lost 7 bases and J lost 0; bases outside the gene matches: 2. CDR3 sequence: CASKGLAVSYEQYF. CDR3 bases: TGTGCCAGCAAGGGACTAGCGGTCTCCTACGAGCAGTACTTC.

The chain has TRBV12-3 or TRBV12-4 and TRBJ1-1, with a tentative D call TRBD1 (6 bases). Trimming stripped 4 bases from V and 5 bases from J, with 17 bases between. The CDR3 is 15 amino acids. As DNA, the CDR3 is TGTGCCAGCAGTTCCAGAGGGCAGGGGAGAACTGAAGCTTTCTTT. Translating gives CASSSRGQGRTEAFF.

This clonotype was picked up many times. The gene calls are TRBV9 and TRBJ2-7, with D perhaps being TRBD1 or TRBD2 (5 bases each). V lost 3 bases to trimming and J lost 0 bases, with 13 bases between them. The V gene's germline CDR1 is SGDLS and CDR2 YYNGEE. The CDR3 loop spans 15 amino acids. CDR3 bases: TGTGCCAGCAGCGAAACCGGGACCAACTCCTACGAGCAGTACTTC. Encoded protein: CASSETGTNSYEQYF. The full variable domain, completed using reference TRBV9 and TRBJ2-7, is DSGVTQTPKHLITATGQRVTLRCSPRSGDLSVYWYQQSLDQGLQFLIQYYNGEERAKGNILERFSAQQFPDLHSELNLSSLELGDSALYFCASSETGTNSYEQYFGPGTRLTVT.

There are many counts of this clonotype. This sequence joins TRBV28 and TRBJ2-5, with D unresolved. V gave up 10 bases and J gave up 8 bases, with 20 bases separating them. The CDR3 contains 13 residues. CDR1 and CDR2 (germline): MDHEN, SYDVKM. The CDR3 sequence: CATGRFSPVTQYF. CDR3 coding DNA: TGTGCCACAGGTCGTTTTAGCCCTGTAACCCAGTACTTC. Full variable domain (remainder filled in from reference TRBV28 and TRBJ2-5): DVKVTQSSRYLVKRTGEKVFLECVQDMDHENMFWYRQDPGLGLRLIYFSYDVKMKEKGDIPEGYSVSREKKERFSLILESASTNQTSMYLCATGRFSPVTQYFGPGTRLLVL.